A single sample gave rise to the 2 T cell receptor beta chains below, sequenced in a study of cytomegalovirus exposure and HLA in healthy donors (dated 2017 in TCRdb). Library prep was done by the immunoSEQ multiplex PCR assay. A mixture of 60 forward primers for TCR Vbeta segments and 13 reverse primers for TCR Jbeta segments was used in the multiplex PCR. The table comes from immuneACCESS by way of TCRdb, which keeps in-frame sequences with V and J called. Part of the clones is missing from these tables; in studies checked, under half for an unresolved V gene and the rest for unknown reasons. This sample has 80,000 to 95,000 clones in its table, and roughly 80% of those were observed once. Of the sample, under 2% is held by the ten largest clones. Sequencing input: PBMCs. The receptors here all came from a woman under 40 in good health and CMV-seronegative.

This sequence joins TRBV27 and TRBJ1-2; TRBD1 matches at 7 bases. The germline CDR1 and CDR2 sequences are MNHEY and SMNVEV (reference sequence). This CDR3 spans 13 amino acids. V shed 6 bases, J shed 5 bases, and the junction held 6 bases outside the gene matches. The CDR3 here is CASRLQGEYGYTF. The CDR3 coding sequence is TGTGCCAGCAGACTGCAGGGGGAATATGGCTACACCTTC.

The gene calls are TRBV5-5 and TRBJ1-1, with a possible D match to TRBD1 (6 bases). The CDR3 length is 19 residues. CDR1 is SGHKS, CDR2 YYEKEE, per germline (reference sequence). The ends were cut back, 3 bases at V and 2 bases at J, with 26 bases in the middle. In nucleotides, the CDR3 is TGTGCCAGCAGCTCGTATTCCACAGGGTTGGACTGGGTAAACACTGAAGCTTTCTTT. Protein: CASSSYSTGLDWVNTEAFF.